This TCR beta chain was sequenced during a study of regulatory T cells in long-lasting Graves disease. Arm-PCR of CDR3 regions and iRepertoire HTBI primers were the basis on which TCR beta libraries were built. MiXCR, run by TCRdb on the multiplex PCR reads, gives a single entry per CDR3 protein. Here the sample spans about 210,000 distinct CDR3 sequences, approximately 19% being singletons. V was cut by 5 bases and J by 5 bases, with 24 bases left in between. From germline, CDR1 is SGHAT and CDR2 FQNNGV. The CDR3 is made up of 17 amino acids. Time point reported: newly diagnosed GD, antithyroid drugs for less than 3 months. Researchers made the TCR library from RNA that was extracted from PBMCs. Findings and caveats of the study: Persistent Graves' patients showed less TCR diversity than newly diagnosed ones. TRBV28, TRBJ1-2 and TRBJ2-5 were favored in persistent disease.

This clonotype was detected many times. Its specificity is not known. This sample also appeared in a second study, on T cells in Graves' hyperthyroidism and ophthalmopathy. As that study records: Hyperthyroidism had been newly diagnosed in patients aged 18 to 65, and its duration was under 2 months.

The chain is built from TRBV11-2 and TRBJ2-5; a possible D gene is TRBD2 (6 bases). This specimen consisted of peripheral blood mononuclear cells (PBMCs), obtained at new diagnosis, from a patient treated with antithyroid drugs. The TCR originated in a young woman with Graves disease. In DNA form, the CDR3 reads TGTGCCAGCAGCCAGAGGGTGGCCGGAGGGCCTTGGGAGACCCAGTACTTC. Residues: CASSQRVAGGPWETQYF.